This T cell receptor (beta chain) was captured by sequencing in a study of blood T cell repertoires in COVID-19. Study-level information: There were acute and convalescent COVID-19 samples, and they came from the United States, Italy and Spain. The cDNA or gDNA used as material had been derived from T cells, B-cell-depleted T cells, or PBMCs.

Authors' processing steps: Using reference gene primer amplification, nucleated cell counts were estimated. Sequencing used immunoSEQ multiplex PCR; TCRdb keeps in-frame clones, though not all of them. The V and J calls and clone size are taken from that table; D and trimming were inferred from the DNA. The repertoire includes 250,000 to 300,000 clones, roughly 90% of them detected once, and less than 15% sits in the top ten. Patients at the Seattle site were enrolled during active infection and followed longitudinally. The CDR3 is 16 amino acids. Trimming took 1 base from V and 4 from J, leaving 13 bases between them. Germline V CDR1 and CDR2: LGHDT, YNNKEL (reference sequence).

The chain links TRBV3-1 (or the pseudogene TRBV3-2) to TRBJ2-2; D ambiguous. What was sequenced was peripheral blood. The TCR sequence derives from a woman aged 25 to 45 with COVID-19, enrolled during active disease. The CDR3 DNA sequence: TGTGCCAGCAGCCAAGGGCCCCCCGTCATCACCGGGGAGCTGTTTTTT. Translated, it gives CASSQGPPVITGELFF.